The 16 T cell receptor beta chains given below trace back to one sample, sequenced in a study of TIL therapy for anti-PD-1-resistant metastatic lung cancer (dated by TCRdb to the early 2020s). Using bias-controlled multiplex PCR with the immunoSEQ v3 hsTCRB kit, the TCR beta CDR3 regions were amplified from genomic DNA. Drawn from immuneACCESS, this table holds only the in-frame rearrangements with V and J called that TCRdb kept. Clones are partly lost; checked studies trace under half to an unresolved V gene and leave the rest unexplained. Across this sample there are tens of thousands of clones, with 73% seen only once. About 1.8% of the sample is in the top ten clones. In the paper's terms, the time point label means: pre-treatment sample, taken before nivolumab and TIL therapy. The sample consisted of blood, taken at baseline. The origin of the receptors is a person between 25 and 79 years old with non-small cell lung cancer.

This chain uses TRBV25-1 with TRBJ1-4, with D unresolved. V lost 2 bases, J lost 4 bases, and 17 bases lay in between. The CDR3 has 17 amino acids. The V gene's germline CDR1 is MGHDK and CDR2 SYGVNS. CDR3 coding DNA: TGTGCCAGCAGTGAAATCTTGGCGGGAACGCTTAATGAAAAACTGTTTTTT. Translation: CASSEILAGTLNEKLFF.

The gene calls are TRBV10-3 and TRBJ2-7, with D maybe TRBD2 (6 bases). Trimming cost V 10 bases and J 0 bases, with 10 bases left between them. This CDR3 is built from 12 residues. The V gene's germline CDR1 is ENHRY and CDR2 SYGVKD. CDR3 nucleotide sequence: TGTGCCACCGGAGGGAACTCCTACGAGCAGTACTTC. Translating it yields CATGGNSYEQYF.

This chain uses TRBV6-1 with TRBJ1-3; a possible D gene is TRBD1 (5 bases). Germline V lookup: CDR1 MNHNS, CDR2 SASEGT. CDR3 length equals 18 residues. V was clipped by 1 base and J by 0 bases, with 16 bases between them. CDR3 sequence (DNA): TGTGCCAGCAGTGAAGTTTGGCAGGGCACTGCCTCTGGAAACACCATATATTTT. Translating gives CASSEVWQGTASGNTIYF.

V is TRBV6-6 and J is TRBJ1-1, with TRBD1 matching 9 bases. The germline CDR1 and CDR2 sequences are MNHNY and SVGAGI (reference sequence). There are 15 residues in the CDR3. The ends lost 2 bases at V and 1 base at J; junction bases unmatched: 2. The DNA of the CDR3 is TGTGCCAGCAGTTACCCGGGACAGGGGAACACTGAAGCTTTCTTT. It yields the protein CASSYPGQGNTEAFF.

J is TRBJ2-5 and V is TRBV7-3; 10 bases fit TRBD2. The CDR3 contains 16 residues. CDR1 is SGHTA, CDR2 FQGTGA, per germline. The junction had 8 bases not matched to a gene; V was cut back by 2 bases and J by 5 bases. The CDR3 protein is CASSLGSSGSGETQYF. CDR3 DNA sequence: TGTGCCAGCAGCTTAGGCTCTAGCGGGAGCGGGGAGACCCAGTACTTC.

The gene calls are TRBV11-3 and TRBJ2-1; a possible D gene is TRBD2 (5 bases). Per the germline V gene, CDR1 is SGHNT and CDR2 is YENEEA. The CDR3 length is 16 residues. Trimming pared 5 bases from V and 1 base from J, leaving 15 bases between. CDR3 sequence reads: CASSRSAGGSYNEQFF. In DNA form, the CDR3 reads TGTGCCAGCAGCCGAAGCGCGGGTGGATCCTACAATGAGCAGTTCTTC. Full variable domain (outside the CDR3, taken from reference TRBV11-3 and TRBJ2-1): EAGVVQSPRYKIIEKKQPVAFWCNPISGHNTLYWYLQNLGQGPELLIRYENEEAVDDSQLPKDRFSAERLKGVDSTLKIQPAELGDSAVYLCASSRSAGGSYNEQFFGPGTRLTVL.

The gene calls are TRBV7-9 and TRBJ2-1; D gene unclear. From germline, CDR1 is SEHNR and CDR2 FQNEAQ (reference sequence). The CDR3 length is 13 residues. Trimming cost V 1 base and J 0 bases, with 1 base left between them. CDR3 nucleotides: TGTGCCAGCAGCTTAGGCTCCTACAATGAGCAGTTCTTC. Protein: CASSLGSYNEQFF.

The chain couples TRBV15 to TRBJ2-1; D is uncertain. This CDR3 spans 14 amino acids. Between the trimmed V and J ends, which lost 0 bases and 8 bases, there was a span of 11 bases. CDR1 and CDR2 from the germline V gene are LNHNV and YYDKDF (reference sequence). The CDR3 loop is CATSRDFIDYEQFF. In DNA form, the CDR3 reads TGTGCCACCAGCAGAGACTTTATAGACTATGAGCAGTTCTTC.

The gene calls are TRBV6-5 and TRBJ1-5; D is unclear. Trimming shortened V by 5 bases and J by 6 bases, and 14 bases separated the two germline ends. This CDR3 spans 14 amino acids. From germline, CDR1 is MNHEY and CDR2 SVGAGI. This chain's CDR3 is CASSPQSGRQPQHF. DNA of the CDR3: TGTGCCAGCAGTCCCCAATCGGGTCGTCAGCCCCAGCATTTT.

The chain uses TRBV28 and TRBJ2-5, with D possibly being TRBD1 or TRBD2 (6 bases each). The CDR3 runs 13 residues. With 6 bases removed from V and 2 bases from J, the gap between germline ends came to 10 bases. Germline CDR1 MDHEN, CDR2 SYDVKM. The chain's CDR3 is CASSEGGQETQYF. The CDR3 region has the DNA TGTGCCAGCAGCGAGGGGGGACAAGAGACCCAGTACTTC.

The V and J genes are TRBV7-2 and TRBJ1-6, with a tentative D call TRBD1 (5 bases). V lost 6 bases and J lost 0, with 15 bases in between. The CDR3 is 17 amino acids. In germline, CDR1 is SGHTA, CDR2 FQGNSA. CDR3: CASRYSRDSSYNSPLHF. The CDR3 bases are TGTGCCAGCAGATATTCCAGGGATAGCTCCTATAATTCACCCCTCCACTTT.

This chain uses TRBV6-5 with TRBJ2-7; TRBD2 is a possible D gene (6 bases). This CDR3 is built from 12 residues. V was shortened by 6 bases and J by 3 bases, with 9 bases between the two germline ends. The germline V gene encodes CDR1 MNHEY and CDR2 SVGAGI. The DNA for the CDR3 is TGTGCCAGCAGGTACGGGAGCTACGAGCAGTACTTC. Protein product: CASRYGSYEQYF.

This chain uses TRBV30 with TRBJ2-4; possibly TRBD2 for D (6 bases). Looked up from germline, CDR1 is GTSNPN and CDR2 is SVGIG (reference sequence). CDR3 length: 17 amino acids. Trimming left V 3 bases short and J 1 base short, with 19 bases between. The CDR3 DNA reads as TGTGCCTGGAGCCCCGTGTCCAGGGCGGGGGCCAAAAACATTCAGTACTTC. Protein sequence: CAWSPVSRAGAKNIQYF.

This clone was counted between two and nine times. The genes are TRBV5-6 and TRBJ2-7; TRBD2 matches 7 bases. The CDR3 contains 16 residues. V lost 4 bases and J lost 2; bases outside the gene matches: 12. Germline V gene lookup returns CDR1 SGHDT and CDR2 YYEEEE. CDR3 sequence: CASSILGGRGTYEQYF. The CDR3 bases are TGTGCCAGCAGCATTTTGGGAGGGCGAGGAACCTACGAGCAGTACTTC.

The rearrangement links TRBV7-8 to TRBJ2-1; 10 bases map to TRBD1. Germline V gives CDR1 SGHVS, CDR2 FQNEAQ. The CDR3 runs 15 residues. Unmatched junction bases numbered 7, after V lost 3 bases and J lost 8 bases. CDR3 DNA sequence: TGTGCCAGCAGCTTCGGGACAGGGGCAGGCTATGAGCAGTTCTTC. It encodes CASSFGTGAGYEQFF.

There are a few counts of this clone. The chain has TRBV9 and TRBJ2-7, with TRBD2 matching 7 bases. CDR3 length: 14 residues. Trimming cost V 0 bases and J 6 bases; bases outside gene matches: 6. The V gene's germline CDR1 is SGDLS and CDR2 YYNGEE. CDR3 loop: CASSVASGVGEQYF. In DNA form, the CDR3 reads TGTGCCAGCAGCGTAGCTAGCGGAGTGGGCGAGCAGTACTTC.